This record covers a single TCR beta chain. What it recognizes is unknown. This specimen belongs to a study of a mutant IDH1 vaccine in newly diagnosed glioma. Background on the study: All eight of the vaccinations patients received fell in weeks 1, 3, 5, 7, 11, 15, 19 and 23. Of treated patients, around 60% were men and about 38% women, averaging around 40 years. Overall study findings and caveats: Pseudoprogression seemingly bore no relation to changes in top peripheral T cell clonotypes.

The CDR3 spans 16 residues. Germline V CDR1 and CDR2: LNHDA, SQIVND (reference sequence). Trimming stripped 6 bases from V and 1 base from J, with 18 bases between. The time point denotes: week 23, last vaccination. Each dose delivered 300 ug of mutant IDH1 20-mer peptide subcutaneously with imiquimod. Using immunoSEQ multiplex PCR, the repertoire was profiled, and TCRdb retains in-frame clones only, with some absent. The table shows roughly 60,000 clones, with about 85% occurring only once. This rearrangement joins TRBV19 to TRBJ1-1; D gene uncertain. Sequenced material: PBMCs, taken from a glioma patient whose treatment included an IDH1 peptide vaccine. This clonotype originated in a man aged 25-40 years with glioma. CDR3 loop: CASRQFKERTNTEAFF. The CDR3 DNA reads as TGTGCCAGTAGGCAATTTAAGGAACGGACGAACACTGAAGCTTTCTTT.